The T cell receptor beta chain described here comes from a study of technical replicates of blood from several donors. Sequenced by immunoSEQ multiplex PCR; TCRdb stores in-frame clones only, minus some. This sample carries about 74,000 clones, 89% of them seen once, and the ten largest clones take 0.35% to 0.5%. The CDR3 has 14 residues. V shed 4 bases and J shed 2 bases, with 12 bases lying between them. Germline CDR1 reads MNHNS; CDR2 reads SASEGT. The chain is built from TRBV6-1 and TRBJ2-7, with D maybe TRBD1 (7 bases). Specimen: T cells isolated from PBMCs. The receptor was derived from a human donor in good health. CDR3 region: CASSAPGGTYEQYF. The CDR3 region has the DNA TGTGCCAGCAGTGCACCAGGGGGGACCTACGAGCAGTACTTC.